The sequence of this T cell receptor (beta chain) was determined in a study of T cells in Graves' hyperthyroidism and ophthalmopathy (dated by TCRdb to between 2019 and 2020). Describing the broader study: Peripheral blood was collected at initial diagnosis, before any treatment. Whether ophthalmopathy could be predicted prospectively was tested in an independent validation cohort made up of fewer than 20 hyperthyroidism patients plus 17 patients who later progressed to ophthalmopathy. After blood sampling, hyperthyroidism patients were treated with methimazole at a starting dose of 30 mg daily, and ophthalmopathy patients were treated with high-dose intravenous methylprednisolone. For training and testing, the 100 or so patients in the discovery cohort were randomly divided in a 7:3 ratio. In addition, the study compared T-cell repertoires in thyroid tissue and in blood from roughly 6 Graves' hyperthyroidism patients. According to the paper, TCR Vbeta CDR3 sequencing was carried out on some 140 peripheral blood samples, which came from approximately 41 ophthalmopathy, about 75 hyperthyroidism and some 17 progressor patients. TCR V-J signatures able to tell the groups apart were searched for in a discovery cohort of 90 to 100 patients, of whom 40 to 45 had Graves' ophthalmopathy and 55 to 65 had stable Graves' hyperthyroidism. General findings and caveats noted by the study authors: Most expanded thyroid clonotypes (frequency above 0.001) were also found in blood, which suggests that blood repertoires may mirror thyroid immune responses. A 13 V-J signature model separated ophthalmopathy from stable hyperthyroidism, with approximately 87% sensitivity and roughly 81% specificity in cross-validation and 80%/75% in testing. No statistical method was used to fix the sample size in advance, and group allocation was not hidden from the investigators. In validation, progression to ophthalmopathy was predicted by the model with roughly 69% sensitivity and roughly 72% specificity, a median of 6.5 months before onset.

V ends up 4 bases short and J 1 base short, with an unmatched junction base count of 6. The CDR1 and CDR2 encoded by the germline V gene (reference sequence) are SEHNR and FQNEAQ. From the cysteine up to the phenylalanine, the CDR3 has a length of 16 residues. Solely the CDR3 DNA is kept, with 48 bases framed from the first base. TCR beta CDR3 regions were amplified from RNA transcripts. For the first round of RT-PCR on the TCR CDR3, the HTBI primer set was used together with the Qiagen OneStep RT-PCR kit. A second multiplex PCR round built the libraries, followed by size selection and purification. The libraries were sequenced on an Illumina HiSeq2000 using paired-end 100 bp reads. From the authors' description of their analysis: Raw data were processed with SOAPnuke, discarding reads with adapters, uncalled bases, mean Phred below 15, or no exact constant-primer or identifier match. COPE v1.2.5 was used to merge the high-quality paired reads, and each unique nucleotide sequence was defined as a clonotype. MiTCR v1.1 was used to align the clonotypes against IMGT TRBV, TRBD and TRBJ reference segments. Only V-J combinations with frequency above 0.0001, covering 99% to 99.2% of repertoires, were analysed. The TCS score was defined as F50 (clonal expansion) divided by E x V (chaos), with BLOSUM62-based TCRdist calculated between CDR3 peptides within each V-J. Welch's t-statistics and random forest reduced several hundred V-J features to under 15, which were used in a naive Bayes classifier (R e1071). Clones were called with MiXCR by TCRdb after fastp trimmed the public reads at Q25, and only in-frame beta chains were retained. Each record represents a unique CDR3 protein, reported with the most common genes and DNA among its rows. The V and J calls and clone size are TCRdb's, not the authors'. Within this sample are around 580,000 distinct CDR3 sequences, with approximately 15% of them counted one time only. Approximately 20% of the sample is taken by the ten largest.

Stable Graves' hyperthyroidism was defined as the absence of progression to ophthalmopathy over 18 months of follow-up. Hyperthyroidism patients were aged 18 to 65 years and newly diagnosed, with disease duration of less than 2 months. Exclusion was applied to patients with uncontrolled infections, other autoimmune diseases, pregnancy or lactation. Diagnoses were based on clinical symptoms, serum thyroxine and TRAb, thyroid ultrasound and orbital computed tomography. PBMCs were separated from roughly 9.6 ml of fresh peripheral blood using Ficoll-Paque density gradient centrifugation. Total RNA was extracted using Trizol reagent, and RNA quality was assessed on an Agilent 2100 Bioanalyzer. About this clonotype itself: Its antigen is not yet known. This may be a read error: a much more frequent sequence differs by one nucleotide.

The sequence was collected from a young woman with Graves' hyperthyroidism. The chain joins TRBV7-9 to TRBJ2-5; TRBD2 agrees with 10 junctional bases. The sample consisted of blood. The CDR3 protein sequence reads: CASSSRTSGFQETQYF. Here is the DNA: TGTGCCAGCAGCTCCAGGACTAGCGGATTCCAAGAGACCCAGTACTTC. The full variable domain, completed from the reference TRBV7-9 and TRBJ2-5 proteins outside the CDR3, reads DTGVSQNPRHKITKRGQNVTFRCDPISEHNRLYWYRQTLGQGPEFLTYFQNEAQLEKSRLLSDRFSAERPKGSFSTLEIQRTEQGDSAMYLCASSSRTSGFQETQYFGPGTRLLVL.